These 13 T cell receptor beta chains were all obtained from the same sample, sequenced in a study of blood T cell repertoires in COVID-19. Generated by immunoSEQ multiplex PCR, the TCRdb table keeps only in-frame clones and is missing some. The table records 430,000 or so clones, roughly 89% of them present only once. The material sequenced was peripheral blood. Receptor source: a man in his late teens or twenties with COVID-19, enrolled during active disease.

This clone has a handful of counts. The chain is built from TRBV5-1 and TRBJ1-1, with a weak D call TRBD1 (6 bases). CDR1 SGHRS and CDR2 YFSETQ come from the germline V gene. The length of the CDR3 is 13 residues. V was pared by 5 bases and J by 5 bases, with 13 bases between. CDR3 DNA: TGCGCCAGCAGGGGCACAGGGCCGACTGAAGCTTTCTTT. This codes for CASRGTGPTEAFF.

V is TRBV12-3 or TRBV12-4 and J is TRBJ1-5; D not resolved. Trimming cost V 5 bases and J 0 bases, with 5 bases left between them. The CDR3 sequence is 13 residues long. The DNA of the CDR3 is TGTGCCAGCAGTGCACATAGCAATCAGCCCCAGCATTTT. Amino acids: CASSAHSNQPQHF.

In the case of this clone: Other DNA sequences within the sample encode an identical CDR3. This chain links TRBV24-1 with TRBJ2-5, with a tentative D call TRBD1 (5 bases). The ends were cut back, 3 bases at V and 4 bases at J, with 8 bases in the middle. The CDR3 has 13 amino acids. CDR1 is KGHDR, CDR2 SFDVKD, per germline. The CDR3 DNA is TGTGCCACCAGTGATCTAAGGGGAGAGACCCAGTACTTC. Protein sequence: CATSDLRGETQYF.

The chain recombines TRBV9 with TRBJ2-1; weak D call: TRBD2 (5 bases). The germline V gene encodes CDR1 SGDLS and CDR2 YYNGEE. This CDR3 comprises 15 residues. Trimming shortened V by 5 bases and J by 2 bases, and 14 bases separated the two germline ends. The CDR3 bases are TGTGCCAGCAGTTCAGGCGGGTCCACCTACAATGAGCAGTTCTTC. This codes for CASSSGGSTYNEQFF.

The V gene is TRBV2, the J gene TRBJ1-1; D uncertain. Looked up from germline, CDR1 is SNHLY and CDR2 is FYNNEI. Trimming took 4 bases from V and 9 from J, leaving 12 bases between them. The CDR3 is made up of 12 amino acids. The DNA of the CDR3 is TGTGCCAGCAGTGGTAGAGGCAGACAAGCTTTCTTT. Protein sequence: CASSGRGRQAFF.

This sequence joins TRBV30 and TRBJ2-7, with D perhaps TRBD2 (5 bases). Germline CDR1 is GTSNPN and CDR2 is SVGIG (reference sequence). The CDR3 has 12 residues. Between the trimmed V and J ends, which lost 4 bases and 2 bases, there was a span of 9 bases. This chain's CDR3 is CAWNREPYEQYF. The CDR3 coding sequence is TGTGCCTGGAACCGGGAACCCTACGAGCAGTACTTC.

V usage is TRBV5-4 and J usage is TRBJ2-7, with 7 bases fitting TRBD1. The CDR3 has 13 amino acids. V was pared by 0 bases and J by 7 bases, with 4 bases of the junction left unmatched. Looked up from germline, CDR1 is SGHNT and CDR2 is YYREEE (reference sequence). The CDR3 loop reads CASSLVGGNEQYF. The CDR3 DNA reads TGTGCCAGCAGCTTGGTAGGGGGCAATGAGCAGTACTTC.

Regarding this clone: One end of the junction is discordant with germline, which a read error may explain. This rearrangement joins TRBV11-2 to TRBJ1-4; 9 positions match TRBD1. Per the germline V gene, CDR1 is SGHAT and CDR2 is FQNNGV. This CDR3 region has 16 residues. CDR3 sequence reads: CASSLEGGQGGEKLFF. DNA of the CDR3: TGTGCCAGCAGCTTAGAGGGGGGACAGGGAGGTGAAAAGCTGTTTTTT.

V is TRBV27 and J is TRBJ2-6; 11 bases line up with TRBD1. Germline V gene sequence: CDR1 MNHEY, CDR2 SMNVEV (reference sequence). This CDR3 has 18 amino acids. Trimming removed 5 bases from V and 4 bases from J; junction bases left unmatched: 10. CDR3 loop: CASSTRTGGGEGANVLTF. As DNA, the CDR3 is TGTGCCAGCAGTACGAGGACAGGGGGCGGTGAAGGGGCCAACGTCCTGACTTTC.

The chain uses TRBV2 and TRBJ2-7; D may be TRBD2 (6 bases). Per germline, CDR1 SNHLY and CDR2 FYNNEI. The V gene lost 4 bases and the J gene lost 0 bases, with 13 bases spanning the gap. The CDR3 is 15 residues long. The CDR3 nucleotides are TGTGCCAGCAGTGGGAGGGCAGGGAGCTCCTACGAGCAGTACTTC. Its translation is CASSGRAGSSYEQYF. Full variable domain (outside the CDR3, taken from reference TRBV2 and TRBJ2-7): EPEVTQTPSHQVTQMGQEVILRCVPISNHLYFYWYRQILGQKVEFLVSFYNNEISEKSEIFDDQFSVERPDGSNFTLKIRSTKLEDSAMYFCASSGRAGSSYEQYFGPGTRLTVT.

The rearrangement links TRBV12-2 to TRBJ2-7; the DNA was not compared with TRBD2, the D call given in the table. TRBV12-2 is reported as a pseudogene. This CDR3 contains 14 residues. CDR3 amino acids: CASRPGSDPYEQYF. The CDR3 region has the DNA TGTGCAAGTCGCCCCGGGTCCGACCCTTACGAGCAGTACTTC.

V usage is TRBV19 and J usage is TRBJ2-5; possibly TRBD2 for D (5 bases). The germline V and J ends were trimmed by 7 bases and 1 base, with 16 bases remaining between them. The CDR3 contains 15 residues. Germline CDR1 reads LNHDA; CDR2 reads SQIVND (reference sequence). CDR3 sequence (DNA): TGTGCCAGTACCCGGGGATCTGTCTTCCAAGAGACCCAGTACTTC. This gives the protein CASTRGSVFQETQYF.

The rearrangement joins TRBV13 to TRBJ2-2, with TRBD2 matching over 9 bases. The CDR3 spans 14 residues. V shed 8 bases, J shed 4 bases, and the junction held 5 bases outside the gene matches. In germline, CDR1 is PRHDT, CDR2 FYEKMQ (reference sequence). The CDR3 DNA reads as TGTGCCAGCCGACTAGCGGTGAGCACCGGGGAGCTGTTTTTT. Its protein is CASRLAVSTGELFF. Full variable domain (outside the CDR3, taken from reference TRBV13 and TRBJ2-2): AAGVIQSPRHLIKEKRETATLKCYPIPRHDTVYWYQQGPGQDPQFLISFYEKMQSDKGSIPDRFSAQQFSDYHSELNMSSLELGDSALYFCASRLAVSTGELFFGEGSRLTVL.